This is a list of T cell receptor beta chains from one sample in a study of Graves' ophthalmopathy and Graves' hyperthyroidism. TCRdb itself ran the multiplex PCR reads through MiXCR, one entry per CDR3 protein. The sample yields about 740,000 distinct CDR3 sequences, around 40% seen once. Specimen: peripheral blood. The receptors originated from an adult man with Graves' ophthalmopathy. The conserved cysteine and the conserved F or W are not part of the CDR3 here. The order of the fields is J gene, V gene, clone size, CDR3 protein. Only part of the rows carry a size: once, few, many, or a class if the clone is expanded.

j_gene: TRBJ1-4
v_gene: TRBV9
abundance: NA
CDR3aa: ASSQATGGREKLF

j_gene: TRBJ1-1
v_gene: TRBV7-9
abundance: many
CDR3aa: ASSTDRTTEAF

j_gene: TRBJ1-1
v_gene: TRBV20-1
abundance: few
CDR3aa: SAFKAGAPTEAF

j_gene: TRBJ2-6
v_gene: TRBV7-3
abundance: NA
CDR3aa: ASSPMT

j_gene: TRBJ1-6
v_gene: TRBV7-2
abundance: many
CDR3aa: ASRDRTGVNSPLH

j_gene: TRBJ2-7
v_gene: TRBV12-3/TRBV12-4
abundance: few
CDR3aa: ASSFIITSGSGSPYEQY

j_gene: TRBJ2-7
v_gene: TRBV7-9
abundance: NA
CDR3aa: ASSIAGEVFEQY

j_gene: TRBJ1-6
v_gene: TRBV30
abundance: NA
CDR3aa: AWGTGNNSPLH

j_gene: TRBJ2-5
v_gene: TRBV20-1
abundance: NA
CDR3aa: SAQYSRQGYTFGSGTETQY

j_gene: TRBJ2-7
v_gene: TRBV29-1
abundance: many
CDR3aa: SADGGTSYEQY

j_gene: TRBJ1-2
v_gene: TRBV2
abundance: few
CDR3aa: ASTDQGAVYGYT

j_gene: TRBJ2-2
v_gene: TRBV25-1
abundance: few
CDR3aa: ASSPSGTSGGTGELF

j_gene: TRBJ2-2
v_gene: TRBV19
abundance: NA
CDR3aa: ASLRRASETGELF

j_gene: TRBJ1-5
v_gene: TRBV6-1
abundance: many
CDR3aa: ASSERPIQPQH

j_gene: TRBJ1-1
v_gene: TRBV2
abundance: many
CDR3aa: ASSDNTEAF

j_gene: TRBJ1-1
v_gene: TRBV19
abundance: once
CDR3aa: AKQPNTEAF

j_gene: TRBJ1-1
v_gene: TRBV15
abundance: NA
CDR3aa: ATSRAEAF

j_gene: TRBJ2-5
v_gene: TRBV2
abundance: NA
CDR3aa: ASATGGGQETQY

j_gene: TRBJ1-1
v_gene: TRBV7-9
abundance: NA
CDR3aa: ASSQPVNLDSAF

j_gene: TRBJ1-5
v_gene: TRBV19
abundance: few
CDR3aa: ASSGGAGQGLRQPQH

j_gene: TRBJ2-2
v_gene: TRBV7-7
abundance: NA
CDR3aa: ASSRTGASGELF

j_gene: TRBJ2-2
v_gene: TRBV25-1
abundance: NA
CDR3aa: ASSRGLAGGPGTGELF

j_gene: TRBJ1-2
v_gene: TRBV6-6
abundance: few
CDR3aa: ASSYSPGQGFSGGYT

j_gene: TRBJ2-2
v_gene: TRBV29-1
abundance: few
CDR3aa: SVDLRGGPGELF

j_gene: TRBJ1-4
v_gene: TRBV3-1
abundance: NA
CDR3aa: ASSQDLVEEKLF

j_gene: TRBJ2-5
v_gene: TRBV12-3/TRBV12-4
abundance: NA
CDR3aa: ASRAQTETQY

j_gene: TRBJ1-6
v_gene: TRBV20-1
abundance: few
CDR3aa: SARFQSGTKNSPLH

j_gene: TRBJ1-1
v_gene: TRBV20-1
abundance: few
CDR3aa: SATSGQLNTEAF

j_gene: TRBJ1-1
v_gene: TRBV19
abundance: few
CDR3aa: ASSTPGRKNTEAF

j_gene: TRBJ2-2
v_gene: TRBV7-9
abundance: many
CDR3aa: AATDFTGELF

j_gene: TRBJ2-7
v_gene: TRBV29-1
abundance: NA
CDR3aa: SAKRRRGRFNEQY

j_gene: TRBJ1-4
v_gene: TRBV5-1
abundance: few
CDR3aa: ASSLGTGPGEKLF

j_gene: TRBJ1-1
v_gene: TRBV7-9
abundance: NA
CDR3aa: AGSLIAGVNTEAF

j_gene: TRBJ1-5
v_gene: TRBV20-1
abundance: many
CDR3aa: SARDRGYQPQH

j_gene: TRBJ1-4
v_gene: TRBV6-5
abundance: few
CDR3aa: ATNDRFAEKLF

j_gene: TRBJ2-7
v_gene: TRBV5-1
abundance: NA
CDR3aa: ASSLGVAVNYEQY

j_gene: TRBJ2-6
v_gene: TRBV19
abundance: few
CDR3aa: ASRPVNSGANVLT

j_gene: TRBJ1-1
v_gene: TRBV2
abundance: medium-sized
CDR3aa: ASRDNRGTEAF

j_gene: TRBJ1-1
v_gene: TRBV29-1
abundance: NA
CDR3aa: SVAIGTGAEAF

j_gene: TRBJ1-4
v_gene: TRBV12-3/TRBV12-4
abundance: NA
CDR3aa: ASSSRMDEKLF

j_gene: TRBJ2-5
v_gene: TRBV19
abundance: few
CDR3aa: ASSIWASGRYQETQY

j_gene: TRBJ2-5
v_gene: TRBV29-1
abundance: many
CDR3aa: SVEVPAKYMVYGTQY

j_gene: TRBJ1-1
v_gene: TRBV20-1
abundance: few
CDR3aa: SARDGGALNTEAF

j_gene: TRBJ1-6
v_gene: TRBV15
abundance: many
CDR3aa: ATSRDRTGGYSPLH

j_gene: TRBJ2-7
v_gene: TRBV7-3
abundance: many
CDR3aa: ASSSGQVPYEQY

j_gene: TRBJ2-7
v_gene: TRBV20-1
abundance: many
CDR3aa: SAITSPTPPYEQY

j_gene: TRBJ2-5
v_gene: TRBV2
abundance: NA
CDR3aa: ASSLSSLKRGETQY

j_gene: TRBJ2-6
v_gene: TRBV15
abundance: once
CDR3aa: ATSRLGGSGANVLT

j_gene: TRBJ1-1
v_gene: TRBV29-1
abundance: NA
CDR3aa: SVDETGQGTEAF

j_gene: TRBJ2-2
v_gene: TRBV5-6
abundance: NA
CDR3aa: ASSARWFLGAGELF

j_gene: TRBJ2-7
v_gene: TRBV25-1
abundance: NA
CDR3aa: ASIETGRSGAYDQY

j_gene: TRBJ1-2
v_gene: TRBV24-1
abundance: once
CDR3aa: ATSDPGAAYGYT